Below are 31 T cell receptor beta chains sequenced from a single sample in a study of T cell clonality in common variable immunodeficiency. The method was immunoSEQ multiplex PCR; TCRdb's version includes in-frame clones alone and lacks a portion of them. The sample has under 50,000 clones, none seen only once. The sequencing input was peripheral blood mononuclear cells. The receptors originated from a person aged 18 to 75 in good health.

This clone was detected many times. With the read ending 3 residues before the CDR3 end, the germline J gene is used to fill in that end. The gene calls are TRBV19 and TRBJ2-3; 7 bases align to TRBD2. The germline V gene encodes CDR1 LNHDA and CDR2 SQIVND (reference sequence). Unmatched junction bases numbered 8, after V lost 4 bases and J lost 7 bases. The CDR3 contains 14 residues. CDR3 DNA (partial): TGTGCCAGTAGTAGCGGGAGAGTTCAGAATACG. Protein sequence: CASSSGRVQNT. The entire CDR3 protein reads CASSSGRVQNTQYF.

This clone appeared many times. The read ends 3 residues shy of where the CDR3 ends; the end is completed using the germline J gene. The gene calls are TRBV19 and TRBJ2-2; D remains unclear. This CDR3 spans 15 amino acids. V gave up 1 base and J gave up 2 bases, with 8 bases separating them. CDR1 and CDR2 (germline): LNHDA, SQIVND (reference sequence). The CDR3 protein is CASSIGARNTGELFF. The part of the CDR3 DNA that was read is TGTGCCAGTAGTATAGGTGCCAGAAACACCGGGGAG. The full variable domain, with the rest looked up from reference TRBV19 and TRBJ2-2, is DGGITQSPKYLFRKEGQNVTLSCEQNLNHDAMYWYRQDPGQGLRLIYYSQIVNDFQKGDIAEGYSVSREKKESFPLTVTSAQKNPTAFYLCASSIGARNTGELFFGEGSRLTVL.

This clone was counted at least ten times. The read finishes 3 residues shy of the CDR3 end, and the germline J gene is used to complete it. This chain links TRBV20-1 with TRBJ2-1; the match to TRBD2 covers 11 bases. Germline V gene lookup returns CDR1 DFQATT and CDR2 SNEGSKA (reference sequence). V lost 6 bases to trimming and J lost 7 bases; unmatched junction nucleotides: 5. This CDR3 is 13 amino acids long. CDR3 bases read: TGCAGTGCACCGGGACTAGCGGCGAATGAG. This codes for CSAPGLAANE. From start to end, the CDR3 is CSAPGLAANEQFF.

This clone came up many times. From the germline J gene comes the end of the CDR3, since the read stops 3 residues before it. V usage is TRBV10-2 and J usage is TRBJ2-1, with 13 bases fitting TRBD2. Trimming removed 6 bases from V and 6 bases from J; junction bases left unmatched: 5. There are 15 residues in the CDR3. The germline gives CDR1 WSHSY, CDR2 SAAADI. The DNA read from the CDR3 is TGCGCCAGCAGGGTAAGACTAGCGGGAGGCAATGAG. The encoded protein is CASRVRLAGGNE. The CDR3 as a whole reads CASRVRLAGGNEQFF.

This clone was detected many times. The CDR3 goes on 3 residues after the read ends, and that part is filled in from the germline J gene. J is TRBJ1-2 and V is TRBV20-1, with a tentative D call TRBD1 (6 bases). This CDR3 is 13 amino acids long. V lost 5 bases to trimming and J lost 6 bases, with 16 bases between them. Germline V gene data show CDR1 as DFQATT and CDR2 as SNEGSKA (reference sequence). The DNA read from the CDR3 is TGCAGTGCTGTGGGGGCGCTTGTTGATGGC. Protein: CSAVGALVDG. The whole CDR3 protein is CSAVGALVDGYTF.

This clone was seen repeatedly, ten times or more. Relative to the germline gene, one junction end is altered; a read error may explain this. The read is 3 residues too short to cover the CDR3 end, so that end is filled in from the germline J gene. The V and J genes are TRBV28 and TRBJ2-7; D is unclear. CDR1 and CDR2 from the germline V gene are MDHEN and SYDVKM. The CDR3 runs 13 residues. The CDR3 sequence is CASRLSTQYEQYF. The covered CDR3 bases are TGTGCCAGCAGGTTATCGACTCAATACGAG.

As regards this clone: The observed sequence ends 3 residues before the CDR3 terminus, with the missing tail filled in from the germline J gene. This chain uses TRBV11-2 with TRBJ1-6, with TRBD1 identical over 7 bases. The V gene's germline CDR1 is SGHAT and CDR2 FQNNGV. The length of the CDR3 is 12 residues. The part of the CDR3 DNA that was read is TGTGCCAGCAGCCCCGGCAGGGGGCCC. Its protein is CASSPGRGP. The entire CDR3 protein is CASSPGRGPLHF.

This clone was seen many times. The read falls 3 residues short of the CDR3 end, and the missing part is taken from the germline J gene. The chain links TRBV3-1 (or the pseudogene TRBV3-2) to TRBJ2-1; D may be TRBD1 (6 bases). This CDR3 region has 15 residues. Germline V lookup: CDR1 LGHDT, CDR2 YNNKEL (reference sequence). The V end was cut by 5 bases, the J end by 8 bases, with 19 bases between. The CDR3 reads CASSTPTGGRDEQFF. The sequenced part of the CDR3 DNA is TGTGCCAGCAGCACCCCGACAGGAGGTAGGGATGAG.

This clone was seen many times. The observed sequence ends 3 residues before the CDR3 terminus, with the missing tail filled in from the germline J gene. This chain uses TRBV9 with TRBJ1-1; weak D call: TRBD1 (6 bases). Trimming pared 3 bases from V and 4 bases from J, leaving 13 bases between. This CDR3 contains 14 residues. Germline-derived CDR1 and CDR2 are SGDLS and YYNGEE. CDR3 protein: CASSATGMGTEAFF. Incomplete CDR3 DNA: TGTGCCAGCAGCGCCACAGGGATGGGCACTGAA. Based on the CDR3 plus reference TRBV9 and TRBJ1-1, the full variable domain is DSGVTQTPKHLITATGQRVTLRCSPRSGDLSVYWYQQSLDQGLQFLIQYYNGEERAKGNILERFSAQQFPDLHSELNLSSLELGDSALYFCASSATGMGTEAFFGQGTRLTVV.

Worth noting for this clone: The missing CDR3 end, 3 residues past where the read stops, is filled in from the germline J gene. At the DNA level, this CDR3 is encoded by other sequences in the same sample as well. The chain couples TRBV7-9 to TRBJ1-5; 7 nucleotides line up with TRBD1. Germline CDR1 SEHNR, CDR2 FQNEAQ (reference sequence). The CDR3 totals 15 residues. V dropped 5 bases and J dropped 6; count of bases not matched to a gene: 10. The CDR3 DNA, read in part, is TGTGCCAGCAGCCAGGGGACAGTGGAAGGTCAGCCC. Translation gives CASSQGTVEGQP. The CDR3 in its entirety is CASSQGTVEGQPQHF.

This clone was found many times. The sequence runs out 3 residues before the end of the CDR3; the remainder is reconstructed from the germline J gene. This chain links TRBV6-2 or TRBV6-3 with TRBJ1-1; no clear D. Trimming shortened V by 6 bases and J by 0 bases, and 11 bases separated the two germline ends. Germline CDR1 reads MNHEY; CDR2 reads SVGEGT. The CDR3 spans 14 residues. The part of the CDR3 DNA that was read is TGTGCCAGCAGCCAGGCTCACATGAACACTGAA. Amino acid sequence: CASSQAHMNTE. The whole CDR3 sequence is CASSQAHMNTEAFF.

This clone was counted ten times or more. With the read ending 3 residues before the CDR3 end, the germline J gene is used to fill in that end. V is TRBV11-2 and J is TRBJ2-7, with D tentatively TRBD2 (5 bases). V shed 4 bases and J shed 4 bases, with 11 bases lying between them. CDR3 size: 13 residues. Germline V gene sequence: CDR1 SGHAT, CDR2 FQNNGV. The DNA read from the CDR3 is TGTGCCAGCAGCTCCCGGACTGGATACGAG. It encodes CASSSRTGYE. From start to end, the CDR3 is CASSSRTGYEQYF.

This clone was recorded many times. The junction and the germline gene differ at one end; a read error may be behind it. The read terminates 3 residues before the CDR3 end, so the remaining end is supplied by the germline J gene. This chain links TRBV7-7 with TRBJ2-2; 8 nucleotides match TRBD1. This CDR3 is 16 amino acids long. The germline gives CDR1 SSHAT, CDR2 FNYEAQ (reference sequence). The CDR3 is CASSAQGAAGTGELFF. The CDR3 DNA, read in part, is TGTGCTAGCAGCGCCCAGGGGGCGGCGGGCACCGGGGAG.

This clone was observed many times. The CDR3 end falls 3 residues outside the read, so it is completed with the germline J gene. This chain joins TRBV11-2 and TRBJ1-1, with D maybe TRBD1 (5 bases). Trimming shortened V by 0 bases and J by 5 bases, and 7 bases separated the two germline ends. Germline loops: CDR1 SGHAT, CDR2 FQNNGV. The CDR3 length is 13 residues. CDR3 sequence reads: CASSLEQGTEAFF. The part of the CDR3 DNA that was read is TGTGCCAGCAGCTTAGAGCAGGGAACTGAA.

This clone was detected ten times or more. From the germline J gene comes the end of the CDR3, since the read stops 3 residues before it. The chain uses TRBV28 and TRBJ2-6; the D is unclear. CDR1 is MDHEN and CDR2 is SYDVKM in the germline V gene. The CDR3 loop spans 13 amino acids. V shed 5 bases and J shed 1 base, with 3 bases lying between them. The covered CDR3 bases are TGTGCCAGCAGTCTTTCTGGGGCCAACGTC. This gives the protein CASSLSGANV. The full-length CDR3 reads as CASSLSGANVLTF.

Many counts were recorded for this clone. Sequencing ends 3 residues short of the CDR3 end; the germline J gene provides the rest. The gene calls are TRBV19 and TRBJ2-5; 15 nucleotides align to TRBD2. CDR3 length: 16 residues. The ends lost 3 bases at V and 2 bases at J; junction bases unmatched: 1. Germline V gene sequence: CDR1 LNHDA, CDR2 SQIVND (reference sequence). CDR3 residues: CASSMGLAGGQETQYF. CDR3 bases read: TGTGCCAGTAGTATGGGACTAGCGGGAGGACAAGAGACC.

This clone was picked up many times. The CDR3 extends 3 residues past the end of the read, so its final part is completed from the germline J gene. The V call is TRBV5-1, the J call TRBJ2-1, with TRBD2 matching 11 bases. CDR1 and CDR2 from the germline V gene are SGHRS and YFSETQ. V shed 4 bases, J shed 7 bases, and the junction held 10 bases outside the gene matches. This CDR3 comprises 16 residues. Incomplete CDR3 DNA: TGCGCCAGCAGCCGGGGGGGGACTAGCGGTAGTAATGAG. It is translated as CASSRGGTSGSNE. The full CDR3 protein reads CASSRGGTSGSNEQFF. Drawing the rest from reference TRBV5-1 and TRBJ2-1, the complete variable domain is KAGVTQTPRYLIKTRGQQVTLSCSPISGHRSVSWYQQTPGQGLQFLFEYFSETQRNKGNFPGRFSGRQFSNSRSEMNVSTLELGDSALYLCASSRGGTSGSNEQFFGPGTRLTVL.

This clone was seen more than once but under ten times. The CDR3 is cut off 3 residues early in the read; its end comes from the germline J gene. This chain joins TRBV25-1 and TRBJ2-2; perhaps TRBD2 as D (7 bases). Deletions cut 6 bases from V and 7 bases from J, with 12 bases between. Germline V gives CDR1 MGHDK, CDR2 SYGVNS. This CDR3 region has 13 residues. CDR3 sequence reads: CASRGGAFGELFF. Incomplete CDR3 DNA: TGTGCCAGCAGAGGGGGGGCCTTCGGGGAG.

The table lists this clone with many counts. The read finishes 3 residues shy of the CDR3 end, and the germline J gene is used to complete it. V and J are TRBV19 and TRBJ1-4; D call uncertain. Germline loops: CDR1 LNHDA, CDR2 SQIVND (reference sequence). The CDR3 runs 17 residues. The V and J ends lost 4 bases and 2 bases respectively, with 17 bases between them. This CDR3 is CASSSTRRGRTNEKLFF. The sequenced CDR3 bases are TGTGCCAGTAGTAGCACTAGGAGAGGACGGACTAATGAAAAA.

This clone was seen at least ten times. Read sequence stops 3 residues before the CDR3 end, and the germline J gene provides the missing end. The chain is built from TRBV19 and TRBJ1-2; TRBD1 matches 7 bases. V lost 4 bases, J lost 4 bases, and 9 bases stayed unmatched. Germline loops: CDR1 LNHDA, CDR2 SQIVND (reference sequence). CDR3 length equals 15 residues. The CDR3 sequence is CASSTYRGAGYGYTF. The DNA read from the CDR3 is TGTGCCAGTAGTACCTACAGGGGCGCCGGCTATGGC. Full variable domain (rest looked up from reference TRBV19 and TRBJ1-2): DGGITQSPKYLFRKEGQNVTLSCEQNLNHDAMYWYRQDPGQGLRLIYYSQIVNDFQKGDIAEGYSVSREKKESFPLTVTSAQKNPTAFYLCASSTYRGAGYGYTFGSGTRLTVV.

Ten or more counts support this clone. Here the CDR3 reads CSVVRTGVETQYF. CDR3 DNA (partial): TGCAGCGTTGTCCGGACAGGAGTGGAGACC. The rearrangement joins TRBV29-1 to TRBJ2-5; 7 positions agree with TRBD1. The read is 3 residues too short to cover the CDR3 end, so that end is filled in from the germline J gene. The V and J ends lost 4 bases and 5 bases, in that order; junction bases with no gene match: 7. This CDR3 comprises 13 residues. Germline loops: CDR1 SQVTM, CDR2 ANQGSEA.

This clone showed up many times. The covered CDR3 bases are TGTGCCAGCAGCTTAGCAAGCGGAGCCGGCAATGAG. This gives the protein CASSLASGAGNE. The CDR3 in its entirety is CASSLASGAGNEQFF. The chain is built from TRBV11-3 and TRBJ2-1; maybe TRBD2 (5 bases). The CDR3 end falls 3 residues outside the read, so it is completed with the germline J gene. CDR1 is SGHNT and CDR2 is YENEEA in the germline V gene. CDR3 size: 15 residues. V was cut by 1 base and J by 6 bases, with 13 bases left in between.

This clone has a count of ten or more. The read is 3 residues too short to cover the CDR3 end, so that end is filled in from the germline J gene. V is TRBV19 and J is TRBJ1-2, with 8 bases identical to TRBD1. Per germline, CDR1 LNHDA and CDR2 SQIVND (reference sequence). The CDR3 extends over 15 amino acids. The J segment lost 4 bases and the V segment lost 5 bases, leaving 9 bases of the junction unmatched. The DNA read from the CDR3 is TGTGCCAGTAGTCAATCCAGGGGGCGCGGCTATGGC. This sequence encodes CASSQSRGRGYG. The complete CDR3 reads CASSQSRGRGYGYTF.

Many counts were recorded for this clone. The read terminates 3 residues ahead of where the CDR3 ends, so the germline J gene completes it. The chain carries TRBV29-1 and TRBJ1-2; TRBD1 is a possible D gene (5 bases). The CDR3 is made up of 13 amino acids. Germline CDR1 is SQVTM and CDR2 is ANQGSEA. The V end was cut by 2 bases, the J end by 2 bases, with 9 bases between. CDR3 bases read: TGCAGCGTTGAACCCCCAGGGAACTATGGC. Translating it yields CSVEPPGNYG. The whole CDR3 sequence is CSVEPPGNYGYTF. The entire variable domain, with the rest obtained from reference TRBV29-1 and TRBJ1-2, is as follows: SAVISQKPSRDICQRGTSLTIQCQVDSQVTMMFWYRQQPGQSLTLIATANQGSEATYESGFVIDKFPISRPNLTFSTLTVSNMSPEDSSIYLCSVEPPGNYGYTFGSGTRLTVV.

This clone was found many times. Read data end 3 residues before the CDR3 end; the end is taken from the germline J gene. The V call is TRBV18, the J call TRBJ2-1, with 9 positions matching TRBD1. CDR1 KGHSH and CDR2 LQKENI come from the germline V gene. Losses at the gene ends were 4 bases for V and 8 bases for J; bases not matched to a gene: 6. This CDR3 contains 14 residues. CDR3 DNA (partial): TGTGCCAGCTCACAACGGACAGGGGACGATGAG. It codes for CASSQRTGDDE. The full CDR3 is CASSQRTGDDEQFF.

As to this clone: The read terminates 3 residues before the CDR3 end, so the remaining end is supplied by the germline J gene. This chain links TRBV25-1 with TRBJ1-1, with TRBD1 matching over 7 bases. Germline CDR1 and CDR2: MGHDK and SYGVNS. The CDR3 length is 15 residues. This CDR3 reads CASSETMTGRGQAFF. The DNA read from the CDR3 is TGTGCCAGCAGTGAAACCATGACAGGGCGGGGTCAA.

This clone showed up many times. The read comes to an end 3 residues before the CDR3 does, leaving the germline J gene to fill in the end. This chain connects TRBV15 to TRBJ1-2; D is unclear. The V gene's germline CDR1 is LNHNV and CDR2 YYDKDF (reference sequence). This CDR3 has 14 amino acids. The CDR3 loop reads CATSSRLEQRGYTF. Incomplete CDR3 DNA: TGTGCCACCAGCAGCCGACTGGAGCAAAGGGGC. Using reference TRBV15 and TRBJ1-2 for the parts outside the CDR3, the full variable domain is DAMVIQNPRYQVTQFGKPVTLSCSQTLNHNVMYWYQQKSSQAPKLLFHYYDKDFNNEADTPDNFQSRRPNTSFCFLDIRSPGLGDTAMYLCATSSRLEQRGYTFGSGTRLTVV.

Many counts were recorded for this clone. The sequenced fragment ends 3 residues before the CDR3 boundary, so the rest is inferred from the germline J gene. V gene TRBV6-1 combines with J gene TRBJ2-6; perhaps D is TRBD1 or TRBD2 (5 bases each). V lost 3 bases to trimming and J lost 2 bases, with 11 bases between them. This CDR3 region has 16 residues. CDR1 is MNHNS and CDR2 is SASEGT in the germline V gene. Here the CDR3 reads CASSERGGTGANVLTF. CDR3 DNA (partial): TGTGCCAGCAGTGAGAGGGGTGGAACTGGGGCCAACGTC.

This clone showed up many times. The CDR3 end falls 3 residues outside the read, so it is completed with the germline J gene. The chain couples TRBV5-1 to TRBJ2-1; 9 nucleotides match TRBD2. The CDR3 runs to 16 residues. After removal of 4 bases from V and 8 bases from J, the junction contained 13 bases not matched to a gene. The germline CDR1 and CDR2 sequences are SGHRS and YFSETQ. Incomplete CDR3 DNA: TGCGCCAGCAGCCTGAAGGCGGGACTAGCAGTATATGAG. It codes for CASSLKAGLAVYE. The CDR3 in its entirety is CASSLKAGLAVYEQFF.

This clone was observed at least ten times. The observed sequence ends 3 residues before the CDR3 terminus, with the missing tail filled in from the germline J gene. The chain recombines TRBV7-9 with TRBJ2-1, with 7 bases fitting TRBD2. Trimming took 5 bases from V and 6 from J; bases not matched to a gene: 10. In germline, CDR1 is SEHNR, CDR2 FQNEAQ (reference sequence). The length of the CDR3 is 15 residues. CDR3 loop: CASSILANEANEQFF. The part of the CDR3 DNA that was read is TGTGCCAGCAGCATACTAGCGAACGAAGCCAATGAG. The whole variable domain, remainder taken from reference TRBV7-9 and TRBJ2-1, is DTGVSQNPRHKITKRGQNVTFRCDPISEHNRLYWYRQTLGQGPEFLTYFQNEAQLEKSRLLSDRFSAERPKGSFSTLEIQRTEQGDSAMYLCASSILANEANEQFFGPGTRLTVL.

This clone came up many times. The observed sequence ends 3 residues before the CDR3 terminus, with the missing tail filled in from the germline J gene. The chain employs TRBV5-1 and TRBJ2-7; TRBD1 aligns across 8 bases. The germline V gene encodes CDR1 SGHRS and CDR2 YFSETQ. The V gene end was trimmed by 4 bases and the J gene end by 5 bases; junction bases not matched to a gene: 11. The CDR3 covers 15 residues. The CDR3 DNA, read in part, is TGCGCCAGCAGCAAGACAGGGGCGGCAGGAGACGAG. Translation gives CASSKTGAAGDE. The whole CDR3 sequence is CASSKTGAAGDEQYF. The whole variable domain, remainder taken from reference TRBV5-1 and TRBJ2-7, is KAGVTQTPRYLIKTRGQQVTLSCSPISGHRSVSWYQQTPGQGLQFLFEYFSETQRNKGNFPGRFSGRQFSNSRSEMNVSTLELGDSALYLCASSKTGAAGDEQYFGPGTRLTVT.